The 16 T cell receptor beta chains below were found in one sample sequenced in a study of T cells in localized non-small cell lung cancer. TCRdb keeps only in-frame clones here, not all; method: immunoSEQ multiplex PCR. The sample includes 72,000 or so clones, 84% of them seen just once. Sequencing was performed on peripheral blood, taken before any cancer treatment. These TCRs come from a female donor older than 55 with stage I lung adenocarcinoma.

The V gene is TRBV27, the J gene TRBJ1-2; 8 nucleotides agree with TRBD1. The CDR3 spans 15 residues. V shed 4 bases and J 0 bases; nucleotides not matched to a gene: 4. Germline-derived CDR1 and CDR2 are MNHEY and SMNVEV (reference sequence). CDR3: CASSSAGQANYGYTF. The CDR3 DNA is TGTGCCAGCAGTTCCGCGGGACAGGCTAACTATGGCTACACCTTC.

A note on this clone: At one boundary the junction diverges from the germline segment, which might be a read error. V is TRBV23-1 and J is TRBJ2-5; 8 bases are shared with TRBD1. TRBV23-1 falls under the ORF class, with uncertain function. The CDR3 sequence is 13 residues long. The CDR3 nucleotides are TGCGCCAGCAGTCAAGGACAGGGCCGTACTAGGGACTTC. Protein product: CASSQGQGRTRDF.

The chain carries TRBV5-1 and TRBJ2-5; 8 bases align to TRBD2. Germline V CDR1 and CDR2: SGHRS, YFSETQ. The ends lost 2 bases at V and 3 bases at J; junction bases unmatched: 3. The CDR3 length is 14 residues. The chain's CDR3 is CASSFYGREETQYF. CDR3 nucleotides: TGCGCCAGCAGCTTTTACGGGAGGGAAGAGACCCAGTACTTC.

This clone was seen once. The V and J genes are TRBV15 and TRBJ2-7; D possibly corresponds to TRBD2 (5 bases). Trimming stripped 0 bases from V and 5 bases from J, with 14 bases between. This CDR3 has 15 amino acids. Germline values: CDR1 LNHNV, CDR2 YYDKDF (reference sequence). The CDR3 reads CATSRDSQVRDEQYF. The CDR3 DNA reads TGTGCCACCAGCAGAGACAGCCAAGTGAGGGACGAGCAGTACTTC.

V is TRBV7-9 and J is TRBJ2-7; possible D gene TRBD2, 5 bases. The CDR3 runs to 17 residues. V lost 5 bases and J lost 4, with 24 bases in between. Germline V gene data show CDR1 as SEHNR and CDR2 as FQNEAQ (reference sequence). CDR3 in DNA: TGTGCCAGCAGCCGACTACGCCCGATAGATACGGCTTACGAGCAGTACTTC. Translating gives CASSRLRPIDTAYEQYF. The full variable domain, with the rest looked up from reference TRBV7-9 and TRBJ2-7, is DTGVSQNPRHKITKRGQNVTFRCDPISEHNRLYWYRQTLGQGPEFLTYFQNEAQLEKSRLLSDRFSAERPKGSFSTLEIQRTEQGDSAMYLCASSRLRPIDTAYEQYFGPGTRLTVT.

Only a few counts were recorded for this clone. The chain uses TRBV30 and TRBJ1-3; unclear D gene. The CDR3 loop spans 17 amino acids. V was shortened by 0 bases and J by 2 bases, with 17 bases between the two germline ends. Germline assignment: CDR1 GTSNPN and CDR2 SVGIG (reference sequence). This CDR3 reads CAWSVDRGMLAGNTIYF. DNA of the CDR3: TGTGCCTGGAGTGTAGACCGCGGGATGTTAGCTGGAAACACCATATATTTT.

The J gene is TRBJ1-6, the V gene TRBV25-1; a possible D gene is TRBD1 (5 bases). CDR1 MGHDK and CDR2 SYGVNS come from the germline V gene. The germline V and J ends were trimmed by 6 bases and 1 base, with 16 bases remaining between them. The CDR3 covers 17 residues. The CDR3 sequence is CASRGGTADSYNSPLHF. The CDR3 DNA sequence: TGTGCCAGCAGGGGTGGGACGGCTGATTCCTATAATTCACCCCTCCACTTT.

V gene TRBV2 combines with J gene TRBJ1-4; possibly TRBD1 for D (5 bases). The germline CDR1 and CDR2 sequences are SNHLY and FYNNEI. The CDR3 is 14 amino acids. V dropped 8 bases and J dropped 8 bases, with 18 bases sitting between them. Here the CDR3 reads CASRGSSGVEKLFF. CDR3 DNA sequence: TGTGCCAGCCGGGGCAGTTCCGGGGTAGAAAAACTGTTTTTT.

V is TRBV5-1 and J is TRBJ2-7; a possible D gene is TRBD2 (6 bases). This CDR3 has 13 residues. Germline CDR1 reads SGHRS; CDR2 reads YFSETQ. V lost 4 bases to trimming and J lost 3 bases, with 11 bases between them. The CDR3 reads CASSVGLGYEQYF. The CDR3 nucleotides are TGCGCCAGCAGCGTGGGACTCGGCTACGAGCAGTACTTC.

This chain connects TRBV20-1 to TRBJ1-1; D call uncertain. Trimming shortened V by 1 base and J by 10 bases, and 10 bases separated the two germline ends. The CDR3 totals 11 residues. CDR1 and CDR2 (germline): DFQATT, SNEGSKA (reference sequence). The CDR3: CSARGTEGAFF. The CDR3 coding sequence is TGCAGTGCTAGAGGGACTGAGGGAGCTTTCTTT.

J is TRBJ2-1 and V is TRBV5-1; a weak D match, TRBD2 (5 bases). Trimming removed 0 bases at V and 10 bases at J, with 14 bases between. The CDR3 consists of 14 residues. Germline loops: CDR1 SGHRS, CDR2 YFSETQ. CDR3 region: CASSLEGATREQFF. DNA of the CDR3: TGCGCCAGCAGCTTGGAGGGAGCGACGAGAGAGCAGTTCTTC.

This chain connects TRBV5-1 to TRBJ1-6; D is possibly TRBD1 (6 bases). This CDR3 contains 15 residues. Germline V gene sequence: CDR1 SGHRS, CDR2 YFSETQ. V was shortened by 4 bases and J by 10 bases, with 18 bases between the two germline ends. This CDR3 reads CASSPAGGQGSPLHF. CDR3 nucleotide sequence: TGCGCCAGCAGCCCGGCTGGGGGGCAGGGGTCACCCCTCCACTTT.

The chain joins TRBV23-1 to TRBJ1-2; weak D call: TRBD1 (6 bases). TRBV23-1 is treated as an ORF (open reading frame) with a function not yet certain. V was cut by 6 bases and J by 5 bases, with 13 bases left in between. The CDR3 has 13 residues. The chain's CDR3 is CASRTDSIYGYTF. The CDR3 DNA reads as TGCGCCAGCAGAACGGACAGTATATATGGCTACACCTTC.

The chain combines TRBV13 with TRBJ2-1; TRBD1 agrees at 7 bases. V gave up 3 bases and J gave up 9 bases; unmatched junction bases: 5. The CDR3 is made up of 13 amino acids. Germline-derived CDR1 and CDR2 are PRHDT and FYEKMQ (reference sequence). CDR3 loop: CASSFRNRGEQFF. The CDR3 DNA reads TGTGCCAGCAGCTTCCGAAACAGGGGTGAGCAGTTCTTC.

The CDR3 nucleotides read TGTGCCAGCACATCCCCGGGGACTTCAACCTACGAGCAGTACTTC. This sequence encodes CASTSPGTSTYEQYF. The chain is built from TRBV25-1 and TRBJ2-7; tentatively, D is TRBD2 (6 bases). CDR1 and CDR2 (germline): MGHDK, SYGVNS. This CDR3 has 15 amino acids. V was trimmed by 7 bases and J by 2 bases, leaving 18 bases between them.

CDR3 DNA: TGTGCCAGCAGCCAAGATGGGGATTTGTCCGGCAATCAGCCCCAGCATTTT. Its translation: CASSQDGDLSGNQPQHF. V usage is TRBV4-2 and J usage is TRBJ1-5; D unclear. CDR3 length: 17 amino acids. The germline V gene has CDR1 LGHNA and CDR2 YNFKEQ. V was pared by 0 bases and J by 2 bases, with 14 bases between.